The 21 T cell receptor beta chains below were found in one sample sequenced in a study of CXCR3-negative and CXCR3-positive naive CD8 T cells. Study-level points and caveats: CXCR3-positive naive cells carried more hydrophobic TRB CDR3s than CXCR3-negative ones.

These receptors' targets are unknown. The authors prepared UMI-labeled TRB cDNA libraries by 5' RACE. TCRdb reanalyzed the 5' RACE reads and collapses them to one entry per CDR3 protein, without DNA. The sample holds about 150,000 distinct CDR3 sequences. The sample taken for sequencing was naive CXCR3+ CD8+ T cells from blood. The sample's subset: CD45RO-CCR7+CD27+CD95- naive CD8+ T cells expressing CXCR3 (TNR3+). The receptors were gathered from a human donor in good health. Some clones in this sample may be carry-over from other donors' samples.

V is TRBV12-5 and J is TRBJ1-5. CDR1 and CDR2 (germline): LGHNT, FRNRAP. The CDR3 loop spans 11 amino acids. The chain's CDR3 is CASGFGQPQHF. The complete variable domain, with remaining parts taken from reference TRBV12-5 and TRBJ1-5, reads DARVTQTPRHKVTEMGQEVTMRCQPILGHNTVFWYRQTMMQGLELLAYFRNRAPLDDSGMPKDRFSAEMPDATLATLKIQPSEPRDSAVYFCASGFGQPQHFGDGTRLSIL.

CDR3 in amino acids: CASSVYSENEQFF. The chain joins TRBV28 to TRBJ2-1. Germline lookup yields CDR1 MDHEN and CDR2 SYDVKM. The CDR3 runs to 13 residues.

J is TRBJ2-7 and V is TRBV5-1; the D gene TCRdb calls, TRBD1, cannot be checked with no DNA. Per the germline V gene, CDR1 is SGHRS and CDR2 is YFSETQ. CDR3 size: 14 residues. This CDR3 reads CASSDRGHQWEQYF. Full variable domain (rest looked up from reference TRBV5-1 and TRBJ2-7): KAGVTQTPRYLIKTRGQQVTLSCSPISGHRSVSWYQQTPGQGLQFLFEYFSETQRNKGNFPGRFSGRQFSNSRSEMNVSTLELGDSALYLCASSDRGHQWEQYFGPGTRLTVT.

V usage is TRBV7-9 and J usage is TRBJ1-1; as DNA is missing, the TRBD1 call by TCRdb cannot be tested. The CDR3 spans 15 residues. The germline V gene has CDR1 SEHNR and CDR2 FQNEAQ (reference sequence). CDR3 sequence: CASSLVSGMNTEAFF.

This chain joins TRBV19 and TRBJ2-3; lacking DNA, the TRBD2 call made by TCRdb goes unchecked. Germline CDR1 reads LNHDA; CDR2 reads SQIVND (reference sequence). This CDR3 has 19 residues. This CDR3 reads CASSIDLTYLAGEADTQYF.

The rearrangement uses TRBV7-2 and TRBJ2-3; TCRdb's D call of TRBD1 is untestable without DNA. Per germline, CDR1 SGHTA and CDR2 FQGNSA. The CDR3 has 15 residues. CDR3 loop: CASTRIQGRADTQYF.

This chain connects TRBV27 to TRBJ2-7; TCRdb's D gene call, TRBD1, goes unchecked for lack of DNA. Germline CDR1 and CDR2: MNHEY and SMNVEV (reference sequence). This CDR3 contains 14 residues. This CDR3 is CASSTWDTAYEQYF.

V usage is TRBV5-1 and J usage is TRBJ2-1; there is no DNA to check the TCRdb D call of TRBD2. Germline CDR1 and CDR2: SGHRS and YFSETQ. This CDR3 is built from 13 residues. The CDR3 sequence: CASSLAGPNEQFF.

The V gene is TRBV29-1, the J gene TRBJ1-2; TCRdb indicates TRBD1, and absent DNA this call remains unverified. The CDR3 length is 13 residues. The germline V gene encodes CDR1 SQVTM and CDR2 ANQGSEA. CDR3: CSVPLTDGYGYTF.

The V and J genes are TRBV7-4 and TRBJ2-1; TCRdb outputs TRBD1, but without DNA this stays unchecked. The CDR3 consists of 15 residues. Germline values: CDR1 SGHVT, CDR2 SQSDAQ. The CDR3 reads CASSLCRGPMNEQFF.

V usage is TRBV20-1 and J usage is TRBJ2-1; TCRdb outputs TRBD2, but without DNA this stays unchecked. This CDR3 region has 18 residues. CDR1 and CDR2 (germline): DFQATT, SNEGSKA (reference sequence). The CDR3 region is CSARTGTSSPGGSNEQFF.

The V and J genes are TRBV6-5 and TRBJ2-1; TCRdb reports TRBD2, a call that lacks DNA to check it against. CDR3 length: 15 amino acids. Germline V CDR1 and CDR2: MNHEY, SVGAGI. CDR3 sequence reads: CASSLLAGAYNEQFF.

V gene TRBV6-5 combines with J gene TRBJ2-7. Germline CDR1 is MNHEY and CDR2 is SVGAGI. CDR3 length: 14 amino acids. The CDR3: CASSYGVKSYEQYF.

J is TRBJ2-7 and V is TRBV13; TCRdb selects TRBD1, and the lack of DNA leaves this call unchecked. Germline CDR1 PRHDT, CDR2 FYEKMQ (reference sequence). The CDR3 totals 14 residues. The CDR3 sequence: CASSLRDRGYEQYF.

The chain carries TRBV7-9 and TRBJ2-5; TCRdb calls TRBD2, which cannot be checked without DNA. CDR1 is SEHNR and CDR2 is FQNEAQ in the germline V gene (reference sequence). There are 14 residues in the CDR3. This CDR3 is CASSLGPSVETQYF.

The chain's CDR3 is CSAMWGYEQYF. The J gene is TRBJ2-7, the V gene TRBV20-1. Germline lookup yields CDR1 DFQATT and CDR2 SNEGSKA (reference sequence). The CDR3 is 11 amino acids.

The chain has TRBV7-3 and TRBJ2-3; lacking DNA, the TRBD2 call made by TCRdb goes unchecked. The CDR3 runs to 16 residues. CDR1 and CDR2 from the germline V gene are SGHTA and FQGTGA. CDR3 sequence: CASGYDYPDSTDTQYF.

This chain connects TRBV10-2 to TRBJ1-1. This CDR3 comprises 13 residues. CDR1 is WSHSY, CDR2 SAAADI, per germline. CDR3 sequence: CASSWQKNTEAFF.

The chain uses TRBV5-1 and TRBJ2-7; lacking DNA, the TRBD2 call made by TCRdb goes unchecked. Germline V gives CDR1 SGHRS, CDR2 YFSETQ. The CDR3 runs to 16 residues. The CDR3 region is CASSLSPWQGGYEQYF.

The gene calls are TRBV4-3 and TRBJ2-5; TCRdb gives TRBD1 as the D gene, but with no DNA this cannot be confirmed. Per germline, CDR1 LGHNA and CDR2 YSLEER. CDR3 length equals 18 residues. The CDR3: CASSQDGGGDSGWETQYF.

The chain employs TRBV7-9 and TRBJ2-7; no DNA is available, so the TRBD2 call from TCRdb remains unchecked. The V gene's germline CDR1 is SEHNR and CDR2 FQNEAQ (reference sequence). This CDR3 has 16 amino acids. CDR3 sequence reads: CASSPTGRGRSYEQYF.